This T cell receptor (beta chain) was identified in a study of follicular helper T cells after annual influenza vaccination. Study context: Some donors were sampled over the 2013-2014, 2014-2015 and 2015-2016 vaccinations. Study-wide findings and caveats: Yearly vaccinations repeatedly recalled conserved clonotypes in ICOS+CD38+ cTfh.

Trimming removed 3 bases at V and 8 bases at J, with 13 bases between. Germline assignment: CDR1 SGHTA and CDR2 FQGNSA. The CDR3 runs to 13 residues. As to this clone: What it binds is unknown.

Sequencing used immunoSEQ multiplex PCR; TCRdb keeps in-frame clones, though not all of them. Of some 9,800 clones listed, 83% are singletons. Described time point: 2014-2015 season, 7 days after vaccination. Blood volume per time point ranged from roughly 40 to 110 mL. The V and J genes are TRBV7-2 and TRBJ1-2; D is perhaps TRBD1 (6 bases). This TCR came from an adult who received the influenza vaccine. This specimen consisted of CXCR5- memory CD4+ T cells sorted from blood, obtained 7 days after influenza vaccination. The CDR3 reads CASSLETGLGYTF. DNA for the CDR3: TGTGCCAGCAGCTTGGAGACAGGCCTCGGCTACACCTTC.